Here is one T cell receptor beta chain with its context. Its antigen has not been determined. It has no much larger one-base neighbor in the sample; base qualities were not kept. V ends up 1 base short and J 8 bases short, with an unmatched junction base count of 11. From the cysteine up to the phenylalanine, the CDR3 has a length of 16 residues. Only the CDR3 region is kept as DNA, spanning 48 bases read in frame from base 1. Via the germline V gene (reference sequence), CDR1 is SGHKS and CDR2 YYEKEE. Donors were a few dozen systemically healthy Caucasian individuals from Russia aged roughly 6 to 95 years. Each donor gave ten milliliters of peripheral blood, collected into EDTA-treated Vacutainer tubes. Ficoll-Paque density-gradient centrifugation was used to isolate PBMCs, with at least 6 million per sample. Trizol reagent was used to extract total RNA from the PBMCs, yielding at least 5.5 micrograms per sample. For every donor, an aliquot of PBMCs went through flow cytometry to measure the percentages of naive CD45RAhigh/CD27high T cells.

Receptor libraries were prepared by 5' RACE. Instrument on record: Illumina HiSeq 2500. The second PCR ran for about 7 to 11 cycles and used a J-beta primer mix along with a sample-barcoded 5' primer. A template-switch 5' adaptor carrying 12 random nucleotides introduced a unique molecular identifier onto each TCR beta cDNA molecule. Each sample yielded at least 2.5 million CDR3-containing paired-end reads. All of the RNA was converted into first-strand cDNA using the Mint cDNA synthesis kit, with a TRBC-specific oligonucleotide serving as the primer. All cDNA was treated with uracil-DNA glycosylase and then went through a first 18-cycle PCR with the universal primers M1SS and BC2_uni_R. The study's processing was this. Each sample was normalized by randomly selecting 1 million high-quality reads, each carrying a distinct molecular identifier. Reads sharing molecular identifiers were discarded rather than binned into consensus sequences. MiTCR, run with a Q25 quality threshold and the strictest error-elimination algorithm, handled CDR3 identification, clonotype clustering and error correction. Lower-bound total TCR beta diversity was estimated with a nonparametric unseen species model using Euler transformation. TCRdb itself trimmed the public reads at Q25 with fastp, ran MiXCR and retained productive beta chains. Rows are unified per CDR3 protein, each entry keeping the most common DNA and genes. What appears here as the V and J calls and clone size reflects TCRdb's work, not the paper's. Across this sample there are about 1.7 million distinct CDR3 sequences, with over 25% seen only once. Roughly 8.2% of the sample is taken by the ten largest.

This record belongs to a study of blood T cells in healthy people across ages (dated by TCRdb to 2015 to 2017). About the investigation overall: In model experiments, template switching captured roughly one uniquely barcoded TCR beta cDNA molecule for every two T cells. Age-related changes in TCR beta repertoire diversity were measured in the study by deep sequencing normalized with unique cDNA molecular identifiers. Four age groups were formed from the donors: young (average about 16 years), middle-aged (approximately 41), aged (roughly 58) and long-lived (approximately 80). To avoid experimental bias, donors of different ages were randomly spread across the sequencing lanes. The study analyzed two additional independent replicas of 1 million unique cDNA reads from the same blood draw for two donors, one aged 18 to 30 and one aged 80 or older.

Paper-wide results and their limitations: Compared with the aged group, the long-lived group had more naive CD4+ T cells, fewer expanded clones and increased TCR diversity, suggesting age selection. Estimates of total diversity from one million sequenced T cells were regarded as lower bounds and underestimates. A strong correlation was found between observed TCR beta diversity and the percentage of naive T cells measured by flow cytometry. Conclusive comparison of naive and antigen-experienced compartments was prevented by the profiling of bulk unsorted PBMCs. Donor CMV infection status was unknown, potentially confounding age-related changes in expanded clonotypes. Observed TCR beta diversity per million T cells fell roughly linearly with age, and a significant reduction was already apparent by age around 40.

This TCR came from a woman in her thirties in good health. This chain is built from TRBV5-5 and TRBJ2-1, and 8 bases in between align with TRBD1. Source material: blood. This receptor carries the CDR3 CASSLNRRGQGDEQFF. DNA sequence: TGTGCCAGCAGCTTGAATCGCAGGGGGCAGGGGGATGAGCAGTTCTTC. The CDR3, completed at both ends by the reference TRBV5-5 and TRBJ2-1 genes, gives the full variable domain DAGVTQSPTHLIKTRGQQVTLRCSPISGHKSVSWYQQVLGQGPQFIFQYYEKEERGRGNFPDRFSARQFPNYSSELNVNALLLGDSALYLCASSLNRRGQGDEQFFGPGTRLTVL.